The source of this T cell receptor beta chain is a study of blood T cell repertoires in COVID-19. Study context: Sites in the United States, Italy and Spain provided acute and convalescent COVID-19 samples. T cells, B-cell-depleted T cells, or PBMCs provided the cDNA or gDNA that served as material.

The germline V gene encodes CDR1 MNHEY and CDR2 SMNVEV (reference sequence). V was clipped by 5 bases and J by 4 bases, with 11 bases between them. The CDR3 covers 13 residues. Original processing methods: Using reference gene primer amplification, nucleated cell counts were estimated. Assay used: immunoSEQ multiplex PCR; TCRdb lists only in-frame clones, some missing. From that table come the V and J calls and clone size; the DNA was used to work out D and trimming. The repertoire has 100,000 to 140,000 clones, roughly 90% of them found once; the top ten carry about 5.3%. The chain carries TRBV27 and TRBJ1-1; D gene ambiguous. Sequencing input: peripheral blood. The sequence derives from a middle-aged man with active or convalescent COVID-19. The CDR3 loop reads CASSKETLTEAFF. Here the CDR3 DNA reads TGTGCCAGCAGTAAGGAGACCCTCACTGAAGCTTTCTTT.